The rows below give T cell receptor beta chains drawn from one sample of a study of blood T cell repertoires in COVID-19. Data came from immunoSEQ multiplex PCR; TCRdb stores just in-frame clones and leaves some out. This sample has 200,000 to 250,000 clones; roughly 80% occur once, and the top ten carry around 3.5%. Sequenced input: peripheral blood. These receptor sequences come from a woman under 30 with acute or convalescent COVID-19. The CDR3 runs from the conserved cysteine through the conserved F or W. Fields, in order: V gene, D gene, clone size, J gene, CDR3 length, CDR3 protein, CDR3 DNA. A D gene is named only where the DNA matches it firmly. Clone size, where shown, is once, few, many, or a class for clones that have expanded.

V gene: TRBV24-1
D gene: NA
clone size: once
J gene: TRBJ2-3
CDR3 length: 18
CDR3 protein: CATSDLWDSGQSTDTQYF
CDR3 DNA: TGTGCCACCAGTGATTTGTGGGATTCGGGACAAAGCACAGATACGCAGTATTTT

V gene: TRBV29-1
D gene: NA
clone size: NA
J gene: TRBJ1-3
CDR3 length: 13
CDR3 protein: CSAARDGGNTIYF
CDR3 DNA: TGCAGCGCCGCACGGGATGGCGGAAACACCATATATTTT

V gene: TRBV6-5
D gene: TRBD2
clone size: NA
J gene: TRBJ2-1
CDR3 length: 15
CDR3 protein: CASSRLAGLGNEQFF
CDR3 DNA: TGTGCCAGCAGTAGACTAGCGGGACTGGGAAATGAGCAGTTCTTC

V gene: TRBV6-5
D gene: TRBD2
clone size: NA
J gene: TRBJ2-5
CDR3 length: 14
CDR3 protein: CASSYGLAEETQYF
CDR3 DNA: TGTGCCAGCAGTTACGGACTAGCGGAAGAGACCCAGTACTTC

V gene: TRBV21-1
D gene: NA
clone size: NA
J gene: TRBJ2-7
CDR3 length: 14
CDR3 protein: CASSKAAQHYEQYF
CDR3 DNA: TGTGCCAGCAGCAAAGCGGCACAACATTACGAGCAGTACTTC

V gene: TRBV27
D gene: TRBD1
clone size: once
J gene: TRBJ1-2
CDR3 length: 15
CDR3 protein: CASSPAGQGNYGYTF
CDR3 DNA: TGTGCCAGCAGTCCCGCGGGACAGGGTAACTATGGCTACACCTTC

V gene: TRBV15
D gene: TRBD1
clone size: NA
J gene: TRBJ1-4
CDR3 length: 14
CDR3 protein: CATSRGQGFEKLFF
CDR3 DNA: TGTGCCACCAGCAGAGGACAGGGTTTTGAAAAACTGTTTTTT

V gene: TRBV4-1
D gene: NA
clone size: NA
J gene: TRBJ2-5
CDR3 length: 13
CDR3 protein: CASSLPEDGTQYF
CDR3 DNA: TGCGCCAGCAGCCTGCCCGAGGATGGGACCCAGTACTTC

V gene: TRBV4-3
D gene: NA
clone size: NA
J gene: TRBJ2-3
CDR3 length: 15
CDR3 protein: CASSQDLVAASTQYF
CDR3 DNA: TGCGCCAGCAGCCAAGATCTTGTGGCCGCAAGTACGCAGTATTTT

V gene: TRBV6-5
D gene: NA
clone size: NA
J gene: TRBJ1-1
CDR3 length: 15
CDR3 protein: CASSYSSTMNTEAFF
CDR3 DNA: TGTGCCAGCAGTTACTCGAGTACTATGAACACTGAAGCTTTCTTT

V gene: TRBV24-1
D gene: TRBD1
clone size: NA
J gene: TRBJ1-1
CDR3 length: 18
CDR3 protein: CATSVCPGQIIVNTEAFF
CDR3 DNA: TGTGCCACCAGTGTCTGTCCGGGACAGATAATAGTGAACACTGAAGCTTTCTTT

V gene: TRBV5-1
D gene: NA
clone size: NA
J gene: TRBJ1-3
CDR3 length: 14
CDR3 protein: CASSLDSSGNTIYF
CDR3 DNA: TGCGCCAGCAGCCTAGACAGTTCTGGAAACACCATATATTTT

V gene: TRBV19
D gene: NA
clone size: NA
J gene: TRBJ2-3
CDR3 length: 18
CDR3 protein: CASSMTATVLTSTDTQYF
CDR3 DNA: TGTGCCAGTAGTATGACAGCCACTGTGCTAACTAGCACAGATACGCAGTATTTT

V gene: TRBV30
D gene: NA
clone size: NA
J gene: TRBJ2-7
CDR3 length: 15
CDR3 protein: CAWSFLGGSPREQYF
CDR3 DNA: TGTGCCTGGAGTTTTTTGGGCGGGTCTCCGCGGGAGCAGTACTTC

V gene: TRBV29-1
D gene: NA
clone size: NA
J gene: TRBJ1-1
CDR3 length: 13
CDR3 protein: CSVEEQPNTEAFF
CDR3 DNA: TGCAGCGTTGAAGAACAGCCTAACACTGAAGCTTTCTTT

V gene: TRBV11-1
D gene: TRBD1
clone size: NA
J gene: TRBJ1-2
CDR3 length: 16
CDR3 protein: CASSPGTGEGNYGYTF
CDR3 DNA: TGTGCCAGCAGCCCCGGGACAGGGGAGGGTAACTATGGCTACACCTTC

V gene: TRBV7-8
D gene: NA
clone size: NA
J gene: TRBJ2-1
CDR3 length: 15
CDR3 protein: CASSLRAARYNEQFF
CDR3 DNA: TGTGCCAGCAGCTTACGAGCGGCAAGATACAATGAGCAGTTCTTC

V gene: TRBV14
D gene: TRBD2
clone size: NA
J gene: TRBJ2-2
CDR3 length: 15
CDR3 protein: CASSRSGRYAGELFF
CDR3 DNA: TGTGCCAGCAGCCGTAGCGGGAGATATGCCGGGGAGCTGTTTTTT

V gene: TRBV7-2
D gene: TRBD1
clone size: few
J gene: TRBJ1-3
CDR3 length: 17
CDR3 protein: CASTLINNRGQGNTIYF
CDR3 DNA: TGTGCCAGCACCCTGATCAACAACAGGGGGCAGGGAAACACCATATATTTT

V gene: TRBV29-1
D gene: TRBD1
clone size: NA
J gene: TRBJ2-7
CDR3 length: 11
CDR3 protein: CSVDGTDEQYF
CDR3 DNA: TGCAGCGTTGATGGGACAGACGAGCAGTACTTC

V gene: TRBV7-7
D gene: TRBD1
clone size: NA
J gene: TRBJ2-5
CDR3 length: 16
CDR3 protein: CASSLASTGEAQTQYF
CDR3 DNA: TGTGCTAGCAGCTTAGCCTCGACAGGGGAGGCGCAGACCCAGTACTTC

V gene: TRBV6-5
D gene: NA
clone size: NA
J gene: TRBJ1-1
CDR3 length: 13
CDR3 protein: CASTSERRPEAFF
CDR3 DNA: TGTGCCAGCACCTCTGAGAGGCGCCCAGAAGCTTTCTTT